The rows below give T cell receptor beta chains drawn from one sample of a study of human T cells and chemical hapten exposure. Using its own MiXCR run on the reads, TCRdb lists one record per CDR3 protein. The data contain about 120,000 distinct CDR3 sequences, 6.5% to 10% of them singletons. The sample taken for sequencing was whole blood. These receptors were obtained from a human donor in good health. Some clones in this sample may be carry-over from other donors' samples. CDR3s include the opening cysteine and the closing phenylalanine or tryptophan. Each record gives: D gene, J gene, clone size, V gene, CDR3 protein, CDR3 DNA. A D gene is named only where the DNA matches it firmly. Only part of the rows carry a size: once, few, many, or a class if the clone is expanded.

- | TRBJ2-6 | - | TRBV7-9 | CASSWPSIGANVLTF | TGTGCCAGCAGCTGGCCAAGCATTGGGGCCAACGTCCTGACTTTC
TRBD1 | TRBJ2-1 | few | TRBV5-1 | CASSLRQGPHNEQFF | TGCGCCAGCAGCTTGAGACAGGGTCCCCACAATGAGCAGTTCTTC
TRBD1 | TRBJ2-2 | - | TRBV4-2 | CASSQEHRGPGELFF | TGTGCCAGCAGCCAAGAACACAGGGGCCCCGGGGAGCTGTTTTTT
- | TRBJ2-7 | - | TRBV7-9 | CASSLGALYEQYF | TGTGCCAGCAGCTTGGGGGCTTTATACGAGCAGTACTTC
- | TRBJ1-2 | many | TRBV12-3/TRBV12-4 | CASSFGGAYGYTF | TGTGCCAGCAGTTTCGGGGGAGCCTATGGCTACACCTTC
TRBD1 | TRBJ1-5 | many | TRBV20-1 | CSARRQGGNQPQHF | TGCAGTGCTAGACGACAGGGGGGCAATCAGCCCCAGCATTTT
TRBD2 | TRBJ2-7 | - | TRBV3-1 | CASSHGTSGVSYEQYF | TGTGCCAGCAGCCACGGGACTAGCGGGGTTTCCTACGAGCAGTACTTC
- | TRBJ1-4 | many | TRBV10-3 | CAISESDEKLFF | TGTGCCATCAGTGAGTCGGACGAAAAACTGTTTTTT
- | TRBJ1-1 | many | TRBV29-1 | CSVDAPGHSGATEAFF | TGCAGCGTTGATGCCCCGGGACACTCGGGGGCCACTGAAGCTTTCTTT
- | TRBJ1-1 | many | TRBV10-3 | CAISSISQGHPRGTEAFF | TGTGCCATCAGCTCTATCTCACAAGGACACCCCAGAGGCACTGAAGCTTTCTTT
- | TRBJ2-7 | many | TRBV4-1 | CASSQADTVHEQYF | TGCGCCAGCAGCCAAGCGGACACGGTCCACGAGCAGTACTTC
- | TRBJ1-4 | - | TRBV2 | CASTGVPDEKLFF | TGTGCCAGCACGGGAGTACCGGACGAAAAACTGTTTTTT
TRBD2 | TRBJ2-3 | few | TRBV19 | CASSIGLAGTDTQYF | TGTGCCAGTAGTATAGGACTAGCGGGCACAGATACGCAGTATTTT
- | TRBJ1-2 | many | TRBV5-4 | CASSSDRSYGYTF | TGTGCCAGCAGCTCGGACAGATCCTATGGCTACACCTTC
- | TRBJ2-5 | many | TRBV20-1 | CSASSGVPQETQYF | TGCAGTGCTAGCTCCGGTGTCCCCCAAGAGACCCAGTACTTC
TRBD2 | TRBJ2-7 | - | TRBV20-1 | CSARARPGLAYPSYEQYF | TGCAGTGCTAGAGCAAGACCGGGACTAGCGTATCCCTCCTACGAGCAGTACTTC
- | TRBJ2-7 | few | TRBV20-1 | CSARGGYEQYF | TGCAGTGCTAGAGGGGGTTACGAGCAGTACTTC
- | TRBJ1-5 | many | TRBV20-1 | CSARDGTRSIAYQPQHF | TGCAGTGCTAGAGATGGGACCCGCTCCATCGCCTATCAGCCCCAGCATTTT
TRBD1 | TRBJ1-1 | many | TRBV10-3 | CAISESMGQANTEAFF | TGTGCCATCAGTGAGTCGATGGGACAGGCGAACACTGAAGCTTTCTTT
TRBD1 | TRBJ2-1 | - | TRBV20-1 | CSARDLRDRGYNEQFF | TGCAGTGCTAGAGATCTACGGGACAGGGGCTACAATGAGCAGTTCTTC
- | TRBJ2-5 | few | TRBV4-1 | CASSQGAGMETQYF | TGCGCCAGCAGCCAAGGGGCGGGGATGGAGACCCAGTACTTC
- | TRBJ2-7 | many | TRBV7-2 | CASSPGRSTKSYEQYF | TGTGCCAGCAGCCCAGGTCGTAGTACAAAGTCCTACGAGCAGTACTTC
- | TRBJ2-5 | many | TRBV2 | CASSEAQGMASVLFF | TGTGCCAGCAGTGAAGCGCAGGGGATGGCTAGCGTTCTATTCTTC
TRBD1 | TRBJ1-2 | many | TRBV5-5 | CASSLRGQGAGYGYTF | TGTGCCAGCAGCTTAAGAGGACAGGGGGCAGGCTATGGCTACACCTTC